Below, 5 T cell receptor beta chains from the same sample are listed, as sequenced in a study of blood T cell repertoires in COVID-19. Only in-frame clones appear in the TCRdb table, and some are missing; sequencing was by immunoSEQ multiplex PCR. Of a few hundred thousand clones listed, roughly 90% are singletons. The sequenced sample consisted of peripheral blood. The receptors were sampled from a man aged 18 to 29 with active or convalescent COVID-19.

CDR3: CASSLMDRGSNQPQHF. In nucleotides, the CDR3 is TGTGCCAGCAGCTTAATGGACAGGGGTTCGAATCAGCCCCAGCATTTT. The rearrangement uses TRBV11-2 and TRBJ1-5; 9 bases are a match to TRBD1. CDR1 is SGHAT and CDR2 is FQNNGV in the germline V gene. With 2 bases clipped from V and 4 bases from J, the junction kept 6 bases outside the gene matches. CDR3 length equals 16 residues.

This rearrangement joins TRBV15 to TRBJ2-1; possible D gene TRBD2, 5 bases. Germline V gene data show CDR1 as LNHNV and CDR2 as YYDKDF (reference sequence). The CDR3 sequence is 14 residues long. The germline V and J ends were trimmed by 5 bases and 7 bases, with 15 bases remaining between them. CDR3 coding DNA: TGTGCCACCAGCCCCTCACTGGAGGTAAATGAGCAGTTCTTC. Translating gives CATSPSLEVNEQFF.

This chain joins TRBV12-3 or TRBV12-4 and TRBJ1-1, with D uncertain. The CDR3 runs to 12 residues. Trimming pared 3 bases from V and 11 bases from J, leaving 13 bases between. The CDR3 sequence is CASSLTSGTAFF. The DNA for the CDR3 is TGTGCCAGCAGTTTGACATCTGGAACGGCTTTCTTT.

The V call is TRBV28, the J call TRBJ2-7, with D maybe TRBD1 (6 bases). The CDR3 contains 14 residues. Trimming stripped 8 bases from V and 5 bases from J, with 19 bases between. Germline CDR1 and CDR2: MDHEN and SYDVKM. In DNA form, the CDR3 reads TGTGCCAGCCTACAAGGACAGTCCTTCGACGAGCAGTACTTC. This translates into CASLQGQSFDEQYF.

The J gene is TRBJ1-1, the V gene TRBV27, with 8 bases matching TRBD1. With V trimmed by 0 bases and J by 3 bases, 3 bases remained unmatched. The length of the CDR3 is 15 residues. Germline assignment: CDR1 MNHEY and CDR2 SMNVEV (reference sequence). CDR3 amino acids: CASSLSQGAYTEAFF. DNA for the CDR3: TGTGCCAGCAGTTTATCCCAGGGGGCCTACACTGAAGCTTTCTTT.